These T cell receptor beta chains were read from a single sample in a study of blood T cell repertoires in COVID-19. TCRdb's table, derived via immunoSEQ multiplex PCR, lists solely in-frame clones and lacks some. The table records roughly 250,000 clones, around 81% of them present only once. The sequencing sample was made of peripheral blood. The receptors stem from a person aged 65 to 79 with COVID-19, enrolled during active disease. The CDR3 runs from the conserved cysteine through the conserved F or W. Fields, in order: D gene, J gene, V gene, clone size, CDR3 DNA, CDR3 protein. The D gene is left open where the match is weak. The size of a clone is reported for some rows only, either as once, few or many, or as a class for expanded clones.

.	TRBJ2-7	TRBV28	.	TGTGCCAGCAGTTCCCCCCGCGGGGCGCGCGACGAGCAGTACTTC	CASSSPRGARDEQYF
.	TRBJ1-3	TRBV11-2	.	TGTGCCAGCAGCTTTCTAATGGGACGGCGGGGTGCGGGAAACACCATATATTTT	CASSFLMGRRGAGNTIYF
.	TRBJ2-5	TRBV30	once	TGTGCCTGGAGTGTTCCCGGGAGTAAGACCCAGTACTTC	CAWSVPGSKTQYF
.	TRBJ2-7	TRBV3-1/TRBV3-2	.	TGTGCCAGCAGCCAAAGCCCCTCAAACTCCTACGAGCAGTACTTC	CASSQSPSNSYEQYF
TRBD1	TRBJ1-4	TRBV9	once	TGTGCCAGCAGCGTCGACAGGGGGAGTGAAAAACTGTTTTTT	CASSVDRGSEKLFF
.	TRBJ1-3	TRBV7-9	once	TGTGCCAGCAGCCAATCTACGGACTTCTCTGGAAACACCATATATTTT	CASSQSTDFSGNTIYF
TRBD1	TRBJ2-1	TRBV5-6	.	TGTGCCAGCAGCACGACGGGACAGGGGGTCGATGAGCAGTTCTTC	CASSTTGQGVDEQFF
TRBD2	TRBJ2-7	TRBV7-9	.	TGTGCCAGCAGCCCTGGACTAGGCGAGCAGTACTTC	CASSPGLGEQYF
.	TRBJ2-7	TRBV3-1/TRBV3-2	.	TGTGCCAGCAGCCAAGTTATTCTTGCAGTCTACGAGCAGTACTTC	CASSQVILAVYEQYF
.	TRBJ2-2	TRBV19	once	TGTGCCAGTAGTATGACTAGGGCCGTGGAGCTGTTTTTT	CASSMTRAVELFF
TRBD2	TRBJ2-3	TRBV24-1	.	TGTGCCACCAGTGATCAGTTGGGGACTAGCACCGCAGATACGCAGTATTTT	CATSDQLGTSTADTQYF
TRBD1	TRBJ2-6	TRBV3-1/TRBV3-2	.	TGTGCCAGCAGCCAGGGGACAGGGCCCTCTGGGGCCAACGTCCTGACTTTC	CASSQGTGPSGANVLTF
TRBD2	TRBJ2-1	TRBV6-2/TRBV6-3	.	TGTGCCAGCAGTCGACTACTAGCTAGCGGCAATGAGCAGTTCTTC	CASSRLLASGNEQFF
TRBD2	TRBJ2-5	TRBV27	once	TGTGCCAGCAGTAATCGCGGGGGCCAAGAGACCCAGTACTTC	CASSNRGGQETQYF
.	TRBJ1-1	TRBV25-1	.	TGTGCCAGCAGTCCCCTTAATGGAGAAAGGAACACTGAAGCTTTCTTT	CASSPLNGERNTEAFF
TRBD2	TRBJ2-1	TRBV18	.	TGTGCCAGCTCACCCCCGGCGGGGGGTAATGAGCAGTTCTTC	CASSPPAGGNEQFF
.	TRBJ2-2	TRBV7-6	.	TGTGCCAGCAGCCTGACTAGGAACACCGGGGAGCTGTTTTTT	CASSLTRNTGELFF
.	TRBJ2-6	TRBV18	.	TGTGCCAGCTCACCTAAGATGAGCGGGGCCAACGTCCTGACTTTC	CASSPKMSGANVLTF
.	TRBJ1-4	TRBV30	.	TGTGCCTGGAGTTTAACAGGGTATTCTAATGAAAAACTGTTTTTT	CAWSLTGYSNEKLFF
TRBD1	TRBJ2-6	TRBV6-2/TRBV6-3	few	TGTGCCAGCAGTTACCCGGGGACAGCGGACTCTGGGGCCAACGTCCTGACTTTC	CASSYPGTADSGANVLTF
.	TRBJ1-2	TRBV19	.	TGTGCCAGTAGCCCGGGAAGCTATGGCTACACCTTC	CASSPGSYGYTF
TRBD2	TRBJ2-1	TRBV7-9	.	TGTGCCAGCAGCTTATCGCGGACTAGCGGGAGGGCCCATAATGAGCAGTTCTTC	CASSLSRTSGRAHNEQFF
TRBD1	TRBJ1-1	TRBV6-4	.	TGTGCCAGCAGTGAAGCAGGGGGCGAGACTGAAGCTTTCTTT	CASSEAGGETEAFF
TRBD1	TRBJ1-5	TRBV19	.	TGTGCCAGTAGTATGACAGGGAGCCTCGGCAATCAGCCCCAGCATTTT	CASSMTGSLGNQPQHF
.	TRBJ2-2	TRBV9	many	TGTGCCAGCAGCGCCTCCCGTGTGAACACCGGGGAGCTGTTTTTT	CASSASRVNTGELFF
.	TRBJ1-1	TRBV19	.	TGTGCCAGTAGTTATTTGGGGGGTGAAGCTTTCTTT	CASSYLGGEAFF
TRBD1	TRBJ2-7	TRBV3-1/TRBV3-2	.	TGTGCCAGCAGCCATTATTCCGACAGGGGCTACGAGCAGTACTTC	CASSHYSDRGYEQYF
.	TRBJ2-5	TRBV7-3	.	TGTGCCAGCAGCCTCCGGGGGCGGGGGACGCAAGAGACCCAGTACTTC	CASSLRGRGTQETQYF
.	TRBJ2-1	TRBV23-1	.	TGCGCCATCTGGAGGGGCTCCTACAATGAGCAGTTCTTC	CAIWRGSYNEQFF
TRBD1	TRBJ2-2	TRBV2	.	TGTGCCAGCAGTGAACTAGAGACAGGGGCCACCGGGGAGCTGTTTTTT	CASSELETGATGELFF
.	TRBJ2-7	TRBV28	.	TGTGCCAGCAGAGCCAACCGGGACTTCTACGAGCAGTACTTC	CASRANRDFYEQYF
.	TRBJ1-1	TRBV19	.	TGTGCCAGTAGTATGGGTGGATCAGGGCACACTGAAGCTTTCTTT	CASSMGGSGHTEAFF
.	TRBJ1-5	TRBV6-1	.	TGTGCCAGCAGTGGGGGCAGAGACAATCAGCCCCAGCATTTT	CASSGGRDNQPQHF
.	TRBJ2-5	TRBV5-5	few	TGTGCCAGCAGCTTTTCTCCGGAGACCCAGTACTTC	CASSFSPETQYF
.	TRBJ1-5	TRBV7-9	.	TGTGCCAGCAGCTTAGCGTCCACAGTCGGACAGCCCCAGCATTTT	CASSLASTVGQPQHF
.	TRBJ2-3	TRBV21-1	once	TGTGCCAGCAGCAAAATTATCGCTAGCGAAAGCACAGATACGCAGTATTTT	CASSKIIASESTDTQYF
.	TRBJ2-2	TRBV19	few	TGTGCCAGTAGTGAACAGCCGAACACCGGGGAGCTGTTTTTT	CASSEQPNTGELFF
TRBD2	TRBJ2-7	TRBV19	few	TGTGCCAGTAGTGGTCTGGTGGGAAGCGGGAGGCATCACGAGCAGTACTTC	CASSGLVGSGRHHEQYF
TRBD2	TRBJ2-7	TRBV30	.	TGTGCCTCCGATACCCTAGCGGGATCCGGGCAGTACTTC	CASDTLAGSGQYF
.	TRBJ1-2	TRBV19	few	TGTGCCAGTAGCCGGGGGGGAATCTATGGCTACACCTTC	CASSRGGIYGYTF
TRBD1	TRBJ1-2	TRBV13	.	TGTGCCAGCAGCTCGACGAGCACAGGGGGTCCCTTTAACTATGGCTACACCTTC	CASSSTSTGGPFNYGYTF
TRBD2	TRBJ2-3	TRBV11-3	.	TGTGCCAGCAGCTTGGGACTAGCGGTCACAGATACGCAGTATTTT	CASSLGLAVTDTQYF
TRBD1	TRBJ1-3	TRBV10-1	.	TGCGCCAGCGGTAATACAGGGGTAGATGGAAACACCATATATTTT	CASGNTGVDGNTIYF
TRBD1	TRBJ1-6	TRBV27	.	TGTGCCAGCAGTATAGCCTCCGGGACAGGGTTCTCACCCCTCCACTTT	CASSIASGTGFSPLHF
TRBD1	TRBJ1-3	TRBV6-5	.	TGTGCCAGCAGGACAGGGGGAGGAAACACCATATATTTT	CASRTGGGNTIYF
.	TRBJ2-1	TRBV27	.	TGTGCCAGCAGTTACAGGGCTGGGTACAATGAGCAGTTCTTC	CASSYRAGYNEQFF
.	TRBJ1-3	TRBV28	few	TGTGCCAGCAGTTTCCCGCCAGGGCTGGGTTCTGGGGGAAACACCATATATTTT	CASSFPPGLGSGGNTIYF
TRBD1	TRBJ2-7	TRBV5-8	.	TGTGCCAGCAGCTTGGTGGGACAGGACATCTACGAGCAGTACTTC	CASSLVGQDIYEQYF
.	TRBJ2-7	TRBV15	.	TGTGCCACCAGCACAGACCTTACAGGGTTTCCCGAGCAGTACTTC	CATSTDLTGFPEQYF
TRBD1	TRBJ2-1	TRBV19	once	TGTGCCAGTAGTATTCCCCCGGGACAGGGGGGAAATGAGCAGTTCTTC	CASSIPPGQGGNEQFF
TRBD2	TRBJ2-1	TRBV27	.	TGTGCCAGCAGTTTAGAGACTAGCAGCAACTACAATGAGCAGTTCTTC	CASSLETSSNYNEQFF
.	TRBJ1-2	TRBV25-1	few	TGTGCCAGCAGTGTCACAGGGTTAGTAGGCTATGGCTACACCTTC	CASSVTGLVGYGYTF
.	TRBJ2-5	TRBV19	.	TGTGCCAGTAGTATTTGGGGGGGCCAGGGGACCCAGTACTTC	CASSIWGGQGTQYF